These 6 T cell receptor beta chains came from one sample sequenced in a study of blood T cell repertoires in COVID-19. Generated by immunoSEQ multiplex PCR, the TCRdb table keeps only in-frame clones and is missing some. The profile shows roughly 160,000 clones, about 84% of them singletons. Sequencing was carried out using PBMCs or T cells enriched from blood (not recorded which). The source is a man aged 50-60 years who had recovered from COVID-19.

The rearrangement uses TRBV2 and TRBJ1-5; D possibly corresponds to TRBD1 (5 bases). This CDR3 has 16 amino acids. The ends were cut back, 2 bases at V and 7 bases at J, with 18 bases in the middle. CDR1 is SNHLY and CDR2 is FYNNEI in the germline V gene. CDR3 sequence reads: CASSEPYLGRTQPQHF. CDR3 in DNA: TGTGCCAGCAGTGAACCCTACCTCGGCAGGACACAGCCCCAGCATTTT. Full variable domain (remainder filled in from reference TRBV2 and TRBJ1-5): EPEVTQTPSHQVTQMGQEVILRCVPISNHLYFYWYRQILGQKVEFLVSFYNNEISEKSEIFDDQFSVERPDGSNFTLKIRSTKLEDSAMYFCASSEPYLGRTQPQHFGDGTRLSIL.

This chain connects TRBV7-2 to TRBJ1-1; D is uncertain. Germline V gene lookup returns CDR1 SGHTA and CDR2 FQGNSA. The CDR3 extends over 12 amino acids. Trimming left V 4 bases short and J 1 base short, with 4 bases between. The CDR3 DNA reads TGTGCCAGCAGCTCACAGAACACTGAAGCTTTCTTT. Amino acids: CASSSQNTEAFF.

The V and J genes are TRBV6-1 and TRBJ1-3, with a tentative D call TRBD1 (5 bases). Germline V gives CDR1 MNHNS, CDR2 SASEGT. The CDR3 length is 16 residues. Between the trimmed V and J ends, which lost 0 bases and 1 base, there was a span of 10 bases. The CDR3 sequence is CASSEAMAGSGNTIYF. As DNA, the CDR3 is TGTGCCAGCAGTGAAGCAATGGCAGGGTCTGGAAACACCATATATTTT.

V is TRBV4-1 and J is TRBJ1-6, with TRBD1 identical over 7 bases. With 5 bases clipped from V and 10 bases from J, the junction kept 11 bases outside the gene matches. Germline CDR1 MGHRA, CDR2 YSYEKL. This CDR3 is built from 15 residues. The CDR3 loop reads CASSSRGDLGSPLHF. As DNA, the CDR3 is TGCGCCAGCAGCTCCAGGGGGGACTTAGGGTCACCCCTCCACTTT.

The chain has TRBV11-3 and TRBJ2-2, with D maybe TRBD1 (6 bases). Trimming cost V 6 bases and J 4 bases, with 12 bases left between them. Germline assignment: CDR1 SGHNT and CDR2 YENEEA. The CDR3 is made up of 14 amino acids. The chain's CDR3 is CASSQGFGTGELFF. The CDR3 coding sequence is TGTGCCAGCAGTCAGGGGTTTGGCACCGGGGAGCTGTTTTTT.

The chain recombines TRBV5-4 with TRBJ2-1, with D unresolved. Trimming left V 2 bases short and J 5 bases short, with 8 bases between. Germline CDR1 SGHNT, CDR2 YYREEE (reference sequence). The CDR3 consists of 13 residues. Written as DNA, the CDR3 is TGTGCCAGCAGCTTTGAGAAAAACAATGAGCAGTTCTTC. Translating gives CASSFEKNNEQFF.